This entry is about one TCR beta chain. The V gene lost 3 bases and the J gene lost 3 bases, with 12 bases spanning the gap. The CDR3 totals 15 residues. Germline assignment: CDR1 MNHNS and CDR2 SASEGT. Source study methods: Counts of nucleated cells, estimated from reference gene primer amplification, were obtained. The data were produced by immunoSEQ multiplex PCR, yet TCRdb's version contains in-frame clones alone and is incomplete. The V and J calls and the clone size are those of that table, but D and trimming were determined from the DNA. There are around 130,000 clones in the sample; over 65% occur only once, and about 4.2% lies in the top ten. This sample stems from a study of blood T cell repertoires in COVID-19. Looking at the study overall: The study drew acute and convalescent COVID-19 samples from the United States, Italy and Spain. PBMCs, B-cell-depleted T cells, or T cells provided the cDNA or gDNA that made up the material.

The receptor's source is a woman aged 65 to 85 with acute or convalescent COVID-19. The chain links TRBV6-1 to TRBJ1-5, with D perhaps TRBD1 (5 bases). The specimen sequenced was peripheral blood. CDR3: CASSEVDRPNQPQHF. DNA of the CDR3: TGTGCCAGCAGTGAGGTTGACAGACCCAATCAGCCCCAGCATTTT.